The 19 T cell receptor beta chains reported below all come from one sample, sequenced in a study of type 1 regulatory T cells. No antigens are known for them. TCRdb analysed the reads with MiXCR anew, one entry per CDR3 protein. The sample records about 68,000 distinct CDR3 sequences, about 69% being singletons. The sequenced sample was cultured T cells, either the whole culture or a sorted T cell fraction (not recorded which). Subset specified: Tr1-enriched cell product generated in vitro against host alloantigens. All receptors come from a human donor in good health.

The rearrangement uses TRBV5-1 and TRBJ2-1, with D perhaps assigned TRBD1 or TRBD2 (5 bases each). The CDR3 is made up of 17 amino acids. Germline CDR1 SGHRS, CDR2 YFSETQ. V was clipped by 5 bases and J by 9 bases, with 27 bases between them. The CDR3 protein is CASRFPGETARYGEQFF. The CDR3 region has the DNA TGCGCCAGCAGGTTCCCTGGGGAGACAGCCCGCTACGGTGAGCAGTTCTTC. The variable domain in full, completed from reference TRBV5-1 and TRBJ2-1, reads KAGVTQTPRYLIKTRGQQVTLSCSPISGHRSVSWYQQTPGQGLQFLFEYFSETQRNKGNFPGRFSGRQFSNSRSEMNVSTLELGDSALYLCASRFPGETARYGEQFFGPGTRLTVL.

This clonotype has a handful of counts. The V and J genes are TRBV4-1 and TRBJ1-2; TRBD1 aligns across 8 bases. J lost 8 bases, V lost 4 bases, and 12 bases had no gene match. CDR1 and CDR2 (germline): MGHRA, YSYEKL. This CDR3 is 15 amino acids long. The CDR3 region is CASSRGLADREGYTF. CDR3 nucleotides: TGCGCCAGCAGCCGAGGACTGGCGGACAGGGAAGGCTACACCTTC.

This chain uses TRBV20-1 with TRBJ2-1; D unresolved. Trimming left V 2 bases short and J 4 bases short, with 9 bases between. The CDR3 spans 13 residues. Germline values: CDR1 DFQATT, CDR2 SNEGSKA (reference sequence). CDR3 bases: TGCAGTGCTAGATCGCGCCGATACAATGAGCAGTTCTTC. This translates into CSARSRRYNEQFF.

The chain joins TRBV7-2 to TRBJ2-7, with unresolved D. This CDR3 has 14 residues. Germline CDR1 and CDR2: SGHTA and FQGNSA. V shed 5 bases and J shed 2 bases, with 13 bases lying between them. CDR3 protein: CASSTRVGTYEQYF. For the CDR3, the DNA is TGTGCCAGCAGCACAAGAGTTGGGACCTACGAGCAGTACTTC.

V is TRBV3-1 and J is TRBJ2-2, with 9 bases matching TRBD2. The V gene's germline CDR1 is LGHDT and CDR2 YNNKEL (reference sequence). V was clipped by 7 bases and J by 3 bases; unmatched bases: 3. The CDR3 totals 14 residues. The CDR3 sequence: CASKRLADTGELFF. The CDR3, as DNA: TGTGCCAGCAAGAGACTAGCGGACACCGGGGAGCTGTTTTTT.

The rearrangement uses TRBV29-1 and TRBJ2-7; a weak D match, TRBD1 (5 bases). V dropped 3 bases and J dropped 5 bases, with 14 bases sitting between them. Germline assignment: CDR1 SQVTM and CDR2 ANQGSEA. The CDR3 contains 13 residues. CDR3 sequence: CSVEAGPLHEQYF. In DNA form, the CDR3 reads TGCAGCGTTGAGGCAGGGCCACTCCACGAGCAGTACTTC.

This clonotype turned up a few times. CDR3 loop: CASSLTGTQPQHF. The CDR3 region has the DNA TGTGCCAGCAGTCTAACAGGGACGCAGCCCCAGCATTTT. The V and J genes are TRBV12-3 or TRBV12-4 and TRBJ1-5, with D perhaps TRBD1 (6 bases). V was cut by 5 bases and J by 7 bases, with 12 bases left in between. The CDR3 is 13 residues long.

This clonotype was seen many times. The rearrangement uses TRBV7-9 and TRBJ2-7; 8 bases are a match to TRBD2. The CDR3 covers 14 residues. The germline V gene has CDR1 SEHNR and CDR2 FQNEAQ (reference sequence). V lost 4 bases to trimming and J lost 3 bases; unmatched junction nucleotides: 5. The CDR3 loop is CASSSTGTSYEQYF. Written as DNA, the CDR3 is TGTGCCAGCAGCTCTACCGGGACTAGCTACGAGCAGTACTTC.

This clonotype came up a few times. This chain joins TRBV12-3 or TRBV12-4 and TRBJ2-1; weak D call: TRBD2 (7 bases). CDR3 length: 11 amino acids. Trimming took 5 bases from V and 9 from J, leaving 8 bases between them. The CDR3 nucleotides read TGTGCCAGCAGTGGGGGGGCTGAGCAGTTCTTC. Amino acids: CASSGGAEQFF.

The chain uses TRBV6-2 or TRBV6-3 and TRBJ2-7; D is possibly TRBD1 (5 bases). This CDR3 is 17 amino acids long. From germline, CDR1 is MNHEY and CDR2 SVGEGT. With 8 bases removed from V and 0 bases from J, the gap between germline ends came to 23 bases. The CDR3 bases are TGTGCCAGCCGAAAATTCCCCTCGGACAAGCCCTCCTACGAGCAGTACTTC. This codes for CASRKFPSDKPSYEQYF.

By its share, this clonotype is medium-sized. This chain uses TRBV7-9 with TRBJ2-7; 7 bases map to TRBD2. From germline, CDR1 is SEHNR and CDR2 FQNEAQ (reference sequence). The CDR3 extends over 15 amino acids. V dropped 0 bases and J dropped 6; count of bases not matched to a gene: 8. CDR3 protein: CASSLAGTMGPEQYF. CDR3 bases: TGTGCCAGCAGCTTAGCCGGGACTATGGGTCCCGAGCAGTACTTC.

CDR3 loop: CSASQLAAYEQYF. CDR3 bases: TGCAGTGCTAGTCAGCTAGCGGCCTACGAGCAGTACTTC. The V gene is TRBV20-1, the J gene TRBJ2-7, with 7 positions matching TRBD2. The junction had 4 bases not matched to a gene; V was cut back by 3 bases and J by 2 bases. Germline V lookup: CDR1 DFQATT, CDR2 SNEGSKA (reference sequence). CDR3 length: 13 amino acids.

This chain uses TRBV12-3 or TRBV12-4 with TRBJ2-3; no reliable D call. V shed 3 bases and J shed 6 bases, with 4 bases lying between them. The CDR3 has 11 amino acids. CDR3 nucleotides: TGTGCCAGCAGTTTTCGGGATACGCAGTATTTT. It translates to CASSFRDTQYF.

J is TRBJ2-1 and V is TRBV28; TRBD2 matches at 9 bases. Germline CDR1 is MDHEN and CDR2 is SYDVKM. This CDR3 comprises 17 residues. Trimming at V came to 8 bases and at J to 3 bases, leaving 14 bases not matched to a gene. CDR3 in DNA: TGTGCCAGCGGGCTGGGGAGTAGCGGGGGAGTCTACAATGAGCAGTTCTTC. Its protein is CASGLGSSGGVYNEQFF.

This clonotype was seen only a few times. This chain uses TRBV20-1 with TRBJ2-7; TRBD2 matches at 12 bases. Germline assignment: CDR1 DFQATT and CDR2 SNEGSKA (reference sequence). The V segment lost 0 bases and the J segment 3 bases; nucleotides outside the gene matches: 6. This CDR3 contains 16 residues. The CDR3 sequence is CSARDLAGGPGYEQYF. The DNA for the CDR3 is TGCAGTGCTAGAGATCTAGCGGGAGGGCCGGGCTACGAGCAGTACTTC.

There are a few counts of this clonotype. J is TRBJ2-3 and V is TRBV27, with TRBD2 as a possible D gene (6 bases). Trimming took 10 bases from V and 6 from J, leaving 14 bases between them. In germline, CDR1 is MNHEY, CDR2 SMNVEV (reference sequence). CDR3 length: 12 amino acids. The CDR3 region has the DNA TGTGCCACGATGGGGGGTGGGGATACGCAGTATTTT. Protein: CATMGGGDTQYF.

This clonotype was recorded only once. The rearrangement joins TRBV5-1 to TRBJ2-5, with 8 bases aligning to TRBD1. With V trimmed by 3 bases and J by 4 bases, 11 bases remained unmatched. Germline values: CDR1 SGHRS, CDR2 YFSETQ. The CDR3 consists of 16 residues. In DNA form, the CDR3 reads TGCGCCAGCAGCTGGACGACAGACAGGGGTGGAGAGACCCAGTACTTC. Its protein product is CASSWTTDRGGETQYF.

The V and J genes are TRBV27 and TRBJ2-7, with a tentative D call TRBD2 (6 bases). This CDR3 is built from 14 residues. CDR1 and CDR2 from the germline V gene are MNHEY and SMNVEV (reference sequence). V was shortened by 5 bases and J by 4 bases, with 15 bases between the two germline ends. This CDR3 reads CASSPQTSSYEQYF. CDR3 DNA: TGTGCCAGCAGTCCCCAGACTAGTTCTTACGAGCAGTACTTC.

The chain joins TRBV6-2 or TRBV6-3 to TRBJ2-1, with 12 positions matching TRBD2. The junction had 7 bases not matched to a gene; V was cut back by 4 bases and J by 0 bases. Germline V gives CDR1 MNHEY, CDR2 SVGEGT. The CDR3 covers 18 residues. CDR3 sequence (DNA): TGTGCCAGCAGTTCACTAGCGGGAGGCCTGAGCTCCTACAATGAGCAGTTCTTC. It translates to CASSSLAGGLSSYNEQFF.